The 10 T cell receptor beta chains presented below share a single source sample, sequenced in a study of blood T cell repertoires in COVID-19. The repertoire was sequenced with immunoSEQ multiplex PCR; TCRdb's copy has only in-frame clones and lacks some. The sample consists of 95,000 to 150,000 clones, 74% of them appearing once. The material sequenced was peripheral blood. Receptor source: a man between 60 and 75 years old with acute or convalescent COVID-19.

The CDR3 here is CASRGTGTGNTEAFF. CDR3 coding DNA: TGTGCCAGCAGGGGAACGGGGACAGGGAACACTGAAGCTTTCTTT. This chain links TRBV6-5 with TRBJ1-1, with 8 bases that match TRBD1. The germline CDR1 and CDR2 sequences are MNHEY and SVGAGI. This CDR3 has 15 residues. J gave up 1 base and V 6 bases, and 7 bases lay outside the gene matches.

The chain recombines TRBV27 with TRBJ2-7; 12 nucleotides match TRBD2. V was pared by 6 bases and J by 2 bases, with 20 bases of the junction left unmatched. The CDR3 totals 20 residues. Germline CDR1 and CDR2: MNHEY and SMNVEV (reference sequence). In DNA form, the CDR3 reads TGTGCCAGCAGCCTTTCCAGCCGGACTAGCGGGACCAACCTCCCCTACGAGCAGTACTTC. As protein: CASSLSSRTSGTNLPYEQYF.

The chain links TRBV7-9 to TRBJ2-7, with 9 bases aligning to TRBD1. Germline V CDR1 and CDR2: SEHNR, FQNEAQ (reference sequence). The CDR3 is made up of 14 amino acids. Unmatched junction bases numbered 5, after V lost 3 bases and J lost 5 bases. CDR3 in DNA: TGTGCCAGCAGCTTTCCGGGACAGGGTAACGAGCAGTACTTC. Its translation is CASSFPGQGNEQYF. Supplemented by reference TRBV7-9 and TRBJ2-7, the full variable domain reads DTGVSQNPRHKITKRGQNVTFRCDPISEHNRLYWYRQTLGQGPEFLTYFQNEAQLEKSRLLSDRFSAERPKGSFSTLEIQRTEQGDSAMYLCASSFPGQGNEQYFGPGTRLTVT.

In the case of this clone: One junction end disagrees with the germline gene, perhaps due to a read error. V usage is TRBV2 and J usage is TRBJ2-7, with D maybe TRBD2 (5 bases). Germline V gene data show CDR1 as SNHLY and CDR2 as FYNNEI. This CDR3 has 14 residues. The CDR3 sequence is CASSSLVPSHEQYF. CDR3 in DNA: TGTGCCAGCAGTTCACTAGTACCCTCCCACGAGCAGTACTTC.

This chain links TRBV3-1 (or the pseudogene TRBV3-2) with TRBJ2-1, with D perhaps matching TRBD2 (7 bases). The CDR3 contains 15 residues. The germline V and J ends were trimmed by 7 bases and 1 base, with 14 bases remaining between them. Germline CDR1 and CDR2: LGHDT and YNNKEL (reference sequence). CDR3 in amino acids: CASNTGGLSYNEQFF. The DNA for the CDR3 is TGTGCCAGCAACACCGGGGGGCTATCCTACAATGAGCAGTTCTTC.

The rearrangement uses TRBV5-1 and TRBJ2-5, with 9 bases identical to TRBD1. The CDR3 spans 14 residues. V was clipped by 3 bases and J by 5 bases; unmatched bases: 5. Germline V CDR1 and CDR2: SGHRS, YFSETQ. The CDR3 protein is CASSSGTGRETQYF. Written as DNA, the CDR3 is TGCGCCAGCAGCTCCGGGACAGGGCGTGAGACCCAGTACTTC. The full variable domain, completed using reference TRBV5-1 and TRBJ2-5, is KAGVTQTPRYLIKTRGQQVTLSCSPISGHRSVSWYQQTPGQGLQFLFEYFSETQRNKGNFPGRFSGRQFSNSRSEMNVSTLELGDSALYLCASSSGTGRETQYFGPGTRLLVL.

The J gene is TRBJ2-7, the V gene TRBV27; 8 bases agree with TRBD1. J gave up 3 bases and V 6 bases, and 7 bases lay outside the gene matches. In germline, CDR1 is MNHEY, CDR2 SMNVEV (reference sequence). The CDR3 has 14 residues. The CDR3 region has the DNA TGTGCCAGCAGGCCGCAGGGGGCACTCTACGAGCAGTACTTC. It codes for CASRPQGALYEQYF.

In DNA, the CDR3 is TGCGCCAGCAGCTTGGATGGACAGGGGCAGAGGGATACGCAGTATTTT. Amino acids: CASSLDGQGQRDTQYF. The rearrangement links TRBV5-1 to TRBJ2-3; 9 bases fit TRBD1. From germline, CDR1 is SGHRS and CDR2 YFSETQ. The CDR3 contains 16 residues. The junction had 8 bases not matched to a gene; V was cut back by 0 bases and J by 6 bases.

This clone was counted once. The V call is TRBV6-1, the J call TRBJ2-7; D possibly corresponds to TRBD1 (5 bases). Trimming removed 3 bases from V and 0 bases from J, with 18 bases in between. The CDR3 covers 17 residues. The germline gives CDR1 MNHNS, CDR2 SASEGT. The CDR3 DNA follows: TGTGCCAGCAGTGAGAGCAGGGCGCAGGGAACCTCCTACGAGCAGTACTTC. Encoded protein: CASSESRAQGTSYEQYF.

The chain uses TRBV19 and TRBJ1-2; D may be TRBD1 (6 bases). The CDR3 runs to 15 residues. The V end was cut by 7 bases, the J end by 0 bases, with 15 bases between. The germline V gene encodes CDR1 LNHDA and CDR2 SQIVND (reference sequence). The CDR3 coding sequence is TGTGCCAGTACCCCAGGACAGCTGACTAACTATGGCTACACCTTC. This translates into CASTPGQLTNYGYTF. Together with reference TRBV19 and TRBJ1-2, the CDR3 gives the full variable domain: DGGITQSPKYLFRKEGQNVTLSCEQNLNHDAMYWYRQDPGQGLRLIYYSQIVNDFQKGDIAEGYSVSREKKESFPLTVTSAQKNPTAFYLCASTPGQLTNYGYTFGSGTRLTVV.